These 27 T cell receptor beta chains were sequenced from one sample in a study of blood T cells in healthy people across ages. Sample-barcoded 5' priming and a J-beta primer mix drove a second PCR of 7 to 11 cycles. One entry per CDR3 protein results from TCRdb running MiXCR on the 5' RACE reads. The table has about 640,000 distinct CDR3 sequences, 58% seen once. The sequenced sample was blood. The receptors here all came from a man in his sixties in good health.

The chain has TRBV4-1 and TRBJ2-1; possibly TRBD1 for D (6 bases). This CDR3 contains 14 residues. Trimming pared 0 bases from V and 8 bases from J, leaving 11 bases between. Germline lookup yields CDR1 MGHRA and CDR2 YSYEKL. CDR3 coding DNA: TGCGCCAGCAGCCAAGATACAGGGCGGGATGAGCAGTTCTTC. Its protein product is CASSQDTGRDEQFF.

V and J are TRBV20-1 and TRBJ1-1; D remains ambiguous. V was shortened by 1 base and J by 0 bases, with 12 bases between the two germline ends. CDR1 DFQATT and CDR2 SNEGSKA come from the germline V gene (reference sequence). CDR3 length: 15 amino acids. CDR3 region: CSARVHGRMNTEAFF. CDR3 nucleotide sequence: TGCAGTGCTAGAGTGCACGGGCGCATGAACACTGAAGCTTTCTTT.

Here the CDR3 reads CASSYAGQPATEAFF. The CDR3 region has the DNA TGTGCCAGCAGTTACGCGGGACAGCCGGCCACTGAAGCTTTCTTT. The V and J genes are TRBV6-5 and TRBJ1-1; 7 bases align to TRBD1. The germline CDR1 and CDR2 sequences are MNHEY and SVGAGI. Germline trimming cut 2 bases from V and 4 bases from J; bases unmatched to any gene: 7. The CDR3 is 15 amino acids.

This chain's CDR3 is CASRPGTTDTQYF. The CDR3 region has the DNA TGTGCCAGCAGGCCCGGGACTACAGATACGCAGTATTTT. The chain is built from TRBV12-3 or TRBV12-4 and TRBJ2-3; perhaps TRBD2 as D (6 bases). With 6 bases removed from V and 3 bases from J, the gap between germline ends came to 10 bases. The CDR3 loop spans 13 amino acids.

Only one count was recorded for this clonotype. The chain couples TRBV6-1 to TRBJ2-7; 8 nucleotides line up with TRBD1. CDR3 length: 15 amino acids. Unmatched junction bases numbered 6, after V lost 2 bases and J lost 3 bases. The germline CDR1 and CDR2 sequences are MNHNS and SASEGT. The CDR3 DNA reads TGTGCCAGCAGTGAATCCAGGGGGCGTTTCTACGAGCAGTACTTC. It codes for CASSESRGRFYEQYF.

The chain's CDR3 is CASSYDSRQSTDTQYF. CDR3 nucleotides: TGTGCCAGCAGTTACGATAGCCGACAATCCACAGATACGCAGTATTTT. The chain recombines TRBV6-6 with TRBJ2-3; D unclear. V was shortened by 2 bases and J by 2 bases, with 14 bases between the two germline ends. The germline V gene has CDR1 MNHNY and CDR2 SVGAGI (reference sequence). This CDR3 contains 16 residues.

In its sample, this clonotype was seen a few times. In DNA form, the CDR3 reads TGCAGTGCGCGTACCTCGGGACTAGCCAAAAACATTCAGTACTTC. Residues: CSARTSGLAKNIQYF. The J gene is TRBJ2-4, the V gene TRBV20-1, with TRBD2 as a possible D gene (6 bases). The CDR3 length is 15 residues. Per germline, CDR1 DFQATT and CDR2 SNEGSKA (reference sequence). Trimming shortened V by 6 bases and J by 0 bases, and 15 bases separated the two germline ends.

This CDR3 reads CASSYPGYQGDTQYF. The DNA for the CDR3 is TGTGCCAGCAGCTATCCAGGGTACCAAGGGGATACGCAGTATTTT. V usage is TRBV6-6 and J usage is TRBJ2-3; D is perhaps TRBD1 (5 bases). Per germline, CDR1 MNHNY and CDR2 SVGAGI (reference sequence). CDR3 length: 15 residues. V lost 6 bases, J lost 6 bases, and 19 bases lay in between.

The chain recombines TRBV6-1 with TRBJ1-2, with TRBD1 as a possible D gene (5 bases). The CDR3 runs 15 residues. CDR1 is MNHNS and CDR2 is SASEGT in the germline V gene. V was pared by 4 bases and J by 0 bases, with 12 bases between. The CDR3 nucleotides read TGTGCCAGCAGTGTCGAGGACATCGCTAACTATGGCTACACCTTC. Residues: CASSVEDIANYGYTF.

This clonotype turned up a few times. V is TRBV12-3 or TRBV12-4 and J is TRBJ2-4, with TRBD1 matching 10 bases. The CDR3 sequence is 14 residues long. V was clipped by 5 bases and J by 9 bases; unmatched bases: 7. CDR3 nucleotides: TGTGCCAGCAGTCCCGGGACAGGGGTCGGCATTCAGTACTTC. It yields the protein CASSPGTGVGIQYF.

This chain connects TRBV5-1 to TRBJ1-6; D not certain. Trimming took off 2 bases at V and 0 bases at J, with 12 bases between the two ends. The germline gives CDR1 SGHRS, CDR2 YFSETQ. The CDR3 runs to 17 residues. The chain's CDR3 is CASSLAAGSSYNSPLHF. Written as DNA, the CDR3 is TGCGCCAGCAGCTTAGCAGCCGGGAGCTCCTATAATTCACCCCTCCACTTT.

This chain connects TRBV12-3 or TRBV12-4 to TRBJ2-5, with TRBD2 identical over 7 bases. The CDR3 loop spans 14 amino acids. J was trimmed by 5 bases and V by 5 bases; bases with no gene match: 8. CDR3: CASSPGGGDETQYF. CDR3 DNA sequence: TGTGCCAGCAGTCCGGGGGGAGGTGACGAGACCCAGTACTTC.

This clonotype appeared a few times. The genes are TRBV7-2 and TRBJ1-2, with D possibly being TRBD1 (5 bases). Trimming removed 5 bases at V and 8 bases at J, with 15 bases between. CDR1 is SGHTA and CDR2 is FQGNSA in the germline V gene. The CDR3 is 13 amino acids. CDR3 residues: CASSPTALGGYTF. CDR3 sequence (DNA): TGTGCCAGCAGCCCGACAGCTCTGGGGGGCTACACCTTC.

V usage is TRBV6-5 and J usage is TRBJ2-7; D may be TRBD1 (6 bases). With 2 bases removed from V and 0 bases from J, the gap between germline ends came to 11 bases. This CDR3 has 15 residues. Germline CDR1 is MNHEY and CDR2 is SVGAGI. The CDR3 loop reads CASSYPGALSYEQYF. The CDR3 region has the DNA TGTGCCAGCAGTTACCCAGGGGCCCTCTCCTACGAGCAGTACTTC.

The J gene is TRBJ2-1, the V gene TRBV24-1, with TRBD1 identical over 10 bases. V was pared by 4 bases and J by 6 bases, with 8 bases of the junction left unmatched. Per the germline V gene, CDR1 is KGHDR and CDR2 is SFDVKD. The CDR3 covers 16 residues. The CDR3 region has the DNA TGTGCCACCAGTGACCTCGGGACAGGGGTATCCAATGAGCAGTTCTTC. Translating gives CATSDLGTGVSNEQFF.

The V and J genes are TRBV5-1 and TRBJ2-7, with TRBD1 matching 8 bases. The assigned J gene may be wrong: the sequence end matches TRBJ2-5 better. Germline V CDR1 and CDR2: SGHRS, YFSETQ. CDR3 length: 17 residues. The CDR3 DNA sequence: TGCGCCAGCAGCGATCCACTTCGGACAGGGCAGTTAGAGACCCAGTACTTC. Translating gives CASSDPLRTGQLETQYF.

This chain uses TRBV18 with TRBJ2-6; D not certain. The V end was cut by 3 bases, the J end by 0 bases, with 9 bases between. This CDR3 is built from 16 residues. In germline, CDR1 is KGHSH, CDR2 LQKENI. The CDR3 is CASSPRMGSGANVLTF. CDR3 DNA sequence: TGTGCCAGCTCACCGCGGATGGGCTCTGGGGCCAACGTCCTGACTTTC.

This rearrangement joins TRBV12-3 or TRBV12-4 to TRBJ1-5; the D gene is possibly TRBD1 (5 bases). The V gene lost 5 bases and the J gene lost 3 bases, with 14 bases spanning the gap. CDR3 size: 15 residues. CDR3 region: CASSPETVLNQPQHF. CDR3 in DNA: TGTGCCAGCAGTCCAGAGACAGTTCTCAATCAGCCCCAGCATTTT.

The chain joins TRBV18 to TRBJ2-2; possibly TRBD2 for D (6 bases). Deletions cut 1 base from V and 2 bases from J, with 11 bases between. The CDR3 loop spans 16 amino acids. CDR1 KGHSH and CDR2 LQKENI come from the germline V gene. The CDR3 loop is CASSPRPGLNTGELFF. The CDR3 DNA reads as TGTGCCAGCTCACCACGGCCGGGACTCAACACCGGGGAGCTGTTTTTT.

The chain recombines TRBV27 with TRBJ2-7, with TRBD1 matching 10 bases. Losses at the gene ends were 7 bases for V and 6 bases for J; bases not matched to a gene: 6. This CDR3 spans 13 amino acids. In germline, CDR1 is MNHEY, CDR2 SMNVEV (reference sequence). CDR3 residues: CASTPGQGTEQYF. In nucleotides, the CDR3 is TGTGCCAGCACGCCGGGACAGGGGACCGAGCAGTACTTC.

This chain uses TRBV9 with TRBJ1-2, with D possibly matching TRBD1 (5 bases). The length of the CDR3 is 16 residues. CDR1 is SGDLS, CDR2 YYNGEE, per germline. Trimming left V 0 bases short and J 3 bases short, with 15 bases between. CDR3 sequence (DNA): TGTGCCAGCAGCGTAGCTACATGGCAGGGAGACTATGGCTACACCTTC. This translates into CASSVATWQGDYGYTF.

J is TRBJ2-5 and V is TRBV29-1; TRBD2 matches 12 bases. Germline CDR1 and CDR2: SQVTM and ANQGSEA. V was clipped by 0 bases and J by 5 bases; unmatched bases: 7. The CDR3 spans 16 residues. The CDR3 spells CSVEDLRTSGIETQYF. The CDR3 coding sequence is TGCAGCGTTGAAGATCTTCGGACTAGCGGGATCGAGACCCAGTACTTC.

CDR3 coding DNA: TGTGCCAGCAGTTTATGGGCGGACAGGGGGCTTGAAGCTTTCTTT. Translation: CASSLWADRGLEAFF. V usage is TRBV28 and J usage is TRBJ1-1; 11 bases align to TRBD1. This CDR3 is built from 15 residues. V trimming: 0 bases; J trimming: 7 bases; junction bases outside the gene matches: 4. Germline CDR1 and CDR2: MDHEN and SYDVKM.

V usage is TRBV5-1 and J usage is TRBJ2-7; possible D gene TRBD2, 7 bases. V shed 4 bases and J shed 0 bases, with 20 bases lying between them. The CDR3 has 17 amino acids. Germline V gene sequence: CDR1 SGHRS, CDR2 YFSETQ. This chain's CDR3 is CASSPIRGGGSSYEQYF. In DNA, the CDR3 is TGCGCCAGCAGCCCCATTAGAGGGGGGGGCAGCTCCTACGAGCAGTACTTC.

V gene TRBV10-3 combines with J gene TRBJ2-3; 11 positions agree with TRBD2. The CDR3 consists of 17 residues. The germline gives CDR1 ENHRY, CDR2 SYGVKD. The ends lost 4 bases at V and 1 base at J; junction bases unmatched: 7. The CDR3 nucleotides are TGTGCCATCAGTGTGGATAGCGGGGGGGCCGGCACAGATACGCAGTATTTT. It codes for CAISVDSGGAGTDTQYF.

The J gene is TRBJ2-1, the V gene TRBV4-2; D remains ambiguous. Deletions cut 3 bases from V and 3 bases from J, with 15 bases between. The CDR3 covers 16 residues. Germline V gene sequence: CDR1 LGHNA, CDR2 YNFKEQ. CDR3 residues: CASSHPAARSYNEQFF. As DNA, the CDR3 is TGTGCCAGCAGCCACCCCGCAGCGAGAAGCTACAATGAGCAGTTCTTC.

The chain recombines TRBV19 with TRBJ2-1; D is perhaps TRBD1 (6 bases). V was pared by 1 base and J by 13 bases, with 20 bases between. This CDR3 comprises 15 residues. CDR1 is LNHDA and CDR2 is SQIVND in the germline V gene (reference sequence). The CDR3 DNA reads as TGTGCCAGTAGTATAGGAGGGGGACGGCAAGAGACCCAGTTCTTC. It translates to CASSIGGGRQETQFF.